What follows is one T cell receptor beta chain and its context. It has no known antigen specificity. The input lacks base qualities; no much larger clone sits a single base away. The germline V gene (reference sequence) specifies LNHDA as CDR1 and SQIVND as CDR2. V is clipped by 4 bases and J by 1 base, and the sequence between their germline boundaries is 7 bases long. The CDR3 covers 13 residues, taking in both the cysteine and the phenylalanine. Only the CDR3 DNA stays, 39 bases, in frame from base 1. This entry comes from a study of blood T cell repertoires in COVID-19 (dated by TCRdb to 2020 to 2022). Concerning the study at large: Samples from collaborators originated in the United States, Italy and Spain and spanned both the acute and convalescent phases of COVID-19. The material from the prospective study consisted of cDNA or gDNA derived from T cells, B-cell-depleted T cells, or PBMCs. The samples were drawn from the first 160 participants of the ongoing ImmuneRACE study and from under 1,500 subjects provided by 6 global collaborators. The repertoires were released in a freely available public database intended as a resource for research on the immune response to SARS-CoV-2. Where available, HLA class I and class II types were taken from metadata supplied by the sample provider and were not determined by assay-based typing. The dataset comprised deeply sampled blood TCRbeta repertoires from subjects exposed to, actively infected with, or recovered from COVID-19. Nearly every sample came with metadata listing a de-identified subject ID, COVID-19 status, age in years and sex. Paper-wide results and their limitations: The amount of clinical and demographic metadata varied by source and participant and was provided uncurated.

In Seattle, one collaborating source enrolled patients while the infection was active and tracked those patients longitudinally over the course of disease. Collaborating institutions collected whole blood in K2EDTA tubes following their own protocols. For TCRbeta analysis, collaborators shipped samples as frozen whole blood, isolated PBMCs, or DNA extracted from either of those sample types. TCRbeta CDR3 regions were amplified from genomic DNA using the immunoSEQ Assay, a bias-controlled multiplex PCR. The study's own analysis went as follows. Nucleated cell counts per sample were estimated from amplification of reference gene primers within the assay. Sequence reads were collapsed and filtered to measure the absolute abundance of every unique TCRbeta CDR3 rearrangement. For each sample, productive Simpson clonality was calculated as the square root of Simpson's diversity index across productive rearrangements. This is the immuneACCESS table as TCRdb keeps it, with only in-frame sequences that have V and J called. A part of the clones is gone; compared with another copy, unresolved V genes explain less than half, and the rest is unexplained. That table furnishes V, J and clone size, whereas the DNA furnished D and trimming. In all, the sample holds some 160,000 clones, and approximately 84% of those were seen once. Jointly, the top ten make up roughly 2.5% of the sample.

The rearranged chain carries TRBV19 and TRBJ1-2; a tentative D match to TRBD1 spans 5 bases. Sequenced material: peripheral blood. This receptor was obtained from a woman over 75 with COVID-19, enrolled during active disease. The CDR3 region: CASSNQGNYGYTF. In nucleotide form, the sequence is TGTGCCAGTAGTAACCAGGGTAACTATGGCTACACCTTC.